This T cell receptor (beta chain) was identified during a study of radiotherapy plus CTLA-4 blockade in lung cancer. In the study overall: Disease control was seen in around 31% of patients, objective responses in 18%. Study-wide findings and caveats: Increased serum interferon-beta after radiation also reportedly predicted response strongly.

The CDR3 covers 16 residues. J gave up 6 bases and V 4 bases, and 6 bases lay outside the gene matches. Germline V CDR1 and CDR2: LGHNA, YSLEER. Using immunoSEQ multiplex PCR, the repertoire was profiled, and TCRdb retains in-frame clones only, with some absent. The table lists 62,000 or so clones, 65% to 80% of them singletons. A note on this clone: Its antigen is currently unknown.

The source material was peripheral blood, sampled from a patient treated with radiotherapy plus ipilimumab. This sequence joins TRBV4-3 and TRBJ2-1; 13 positions match TRBD2. The receptor was isolated from a human donor with non-small cell lung cancer who had a complete response to radiotherapy plus ipilimumab. The CDR3 region has the DNA TGCGCCAGCAGCCGAAGCGGACTAGCGGGGGTCAATGAGCAGTTCTTC. Its protein product is CASSRSGLAGVNEQFF.